This passage covers 10 T cell receptor beta chains from one sample sequenced in a study of CD8 T cells in ankylosing spondylitis. TCRdb independently ran MiXCR on the 5' RACE reads; one entry per CDR3 protein. The sample consists of roughly 230,000 distinct CDR3 sequences, approximately 7.6% of them appearing once. Source material: blood, either unsorted or a sorted T cell fraction (not recorded which). Source of these receptors: a female donor with ankylosing spondylitis or in good health (not recorded which).

There are many counts of this clonotype. The CDR3 coding sequence is TGCAGCGTTGAGGCTGGGTACAATGAGCAGTTCTTC. This codes for CSVEAGYNEQFF. The V call is TRBV29-1, the J call TRBJ2-1; D gene uncertain. This CDR3 has 12 amino acids. Germline V gene data show CDR1 as SQVTM and CDR2 as ANQGSEA. The ends were cut back, 3 bases at V and 4 bases at J, with 7 bases in the middle.

Ten or more counts support this clonotype. The chain has TRBV9 and TRBJ2-5; D tentatively reads TRBD1 or TRBD2 (5 bases each). In germline, CDR1 is SGDLS, CDR2 YYNGEE. V lost 0 bases and J 1 base, leaving 7 bases between the germline ends. The CDR3 loop spans 14 amino acids. CDR3 sequence (DNA): TGTGCCAGCAGCGTAGATGGGGGCCAAGAGACCCAGTACTTC. It encodes CASSVDGGQETQYF.

This chain uses TRBV12-3 or TRBV12-4 with TRBJ2-3, with 8 bases matching TRBD2. V dropped 5 bases and J dropped 6; count of bases not matched to a gene: 4. The CDR3 is 13 residues long. CDR3 coding DNA: TGTGCCAGCAGTCCCCGACTAGCGGATACGCAGTATTTT. This gives the protein CASSPRLADTQYF.

This clonotype was detected many times. V and J are TRBV10-3 and TRBJ2-1; tentatively, D is TRBD2 (5 bases). Germline CDR1 ENHRY, CDR2 SYGVKD. Trimming removed 3 bases from V and 5 bases from J, with 11 bases in between. The CDR3 spans 14 residues. CDR3 sequence: CAISDGNQDNEQFF. The CDR3, as DNA: TGTGCCATCAGTGACGGGAACCAGGACAATGAGCAGTTCTTC.

Only a few counts were recorded for this clonotype. J is TRBJ2-2 and V is TRBV10-2; D tentatively reads TRBD1 or TRBD2 (5 bases each). Looked up from germline, CDR1 is WSHSY and CDR2 is SAAADI. Trimming pared 8 bases from V and 1 base from J, leaving 11 bases between. The CDR3 loop spans 14 amino acids. The CDR3 loop reads CASAGTENTGELFF. The CDR3 nucleotides read TGCGCCAGCGCCGGGACCGAGAACACCGGGGAGCTGTTTTTT.

The V call is TRBV28, the J call TRBJ2-7; 7 bases are a match to TRBD1. CDR1 MDHEN and CDR2 SYDVKM come from the germline V gene. The V segment lost 2 bases and the J segment 2 bases; nucleotides outside the gene matches: 3. CDR3 length: 14 amino acids. The CDR3 nucleotides are TGTGCCAGCAGTTTAAGGGGGCCAACCTACGAGCAGTACTTC. Its translation is CASSLRGPTYEQYF.

This clonotype was seen repeatedly, ten times or more. This chain joins TRBV11-3 and TRBJ2-2; 11 bases line up with TRBD1. The CDR3 is 16 residues long. From germline, CDR1 is SGHNT and CDR2 YENEEA. The V and J ends lost 4 bases and 4 bases, in that order; junction bases with no gene match: 5. CDR3 amino acids: CASSSRTGGGTGELFF. The CDR3 DNA reads as TGTGCCAGCAGCTCACGGACAGGGGGCGGCACCGGGGAGCTGTTTTTT.

V gene TRBV27 combines with J gene TRBJ2-7, with D perhaps matching TRBD1 or TRBD2 (5 bases each). The germline CDR1 and CDR2 sequences are MNHEY and SMNVEV (reference sequence). The CDR3 loop spans 16 amino acids. The V end was cut by 0 bases, the J end by 0 bases, with 12 bases between. CDR3 in DNA: TGTGCCAGCAGTTTATCGACCGGGACCACCTCCTACGAGCAGTACTTC. It is translated as CASSLSTGTTSYEQYF.

This clonotype was seen repeatedly, ten times or more. The V and J genes are TRBV5-1 and TRBJ2-5; D may match TRBD1 or TRBD2 (5 bases each). This CDR3 has 13 amino acids. Germline loops: CDR1 SGHRS, CDR2 YFSETQ. Deletions cut 4 bases from V and 9 bases from J, with 16 bases between. In DNA form, the CDR3 reads TGCGCCAGCAGCCGAGACAGCTCGAGGGCCCAGTACTTC. Translation gives CASSRDSSRAQYF.

This clonotype was counted many times. The gene calls are TRBV20-1 and TRBJ1-3; D is possibly TRBD1 (6 bases). The CDR3 contains 15 residues. Trimming pared 3 bases from V and 2 bases from J, leaving 14 bases between. Per germline, CDR1 DFQATT and CDR2 SNEGSKA (reference sequence). The CDR3 spells CSARLQTGTGNTIYF. DNA of the CDR3: TGCAGTGCTAGGCTCCAAACAGGGACTGGAAACACCATATATTTT.